This TCR beta chain was retrieved from a study of T cell responses to AZD1222 COVID-19 vaccine. Libraries were prepared by immunoSEQ multiplex PCR; TCRdb keeps only in-frame clonotypes and omits some of them. The data hold about 120,000 clones, with roughly 90% observed a single time. The clonotype was recovered from an adult in good health. The material sequenced was peripheral blood, taken on day 0 of AZD1222 vaccination.

The CDR3 coding sequence is TGTGCCACCAGCAGGCATTCCGGGACTCTCCTGAAAAATGAGCAGTTCTTC. This gives the protein CATSRHSGTLLKNEQFF. The rearrangement joins TRBV15 to TRBJ2-1; D is possibly TRBD2 (6 bases). The CDR3 is made up of 17 amino acids. Germline lookup yields CDR1 LNHNV and CDR2 YYDKDF (reference sequence). Trimming removed 3 bases from V and 7 bases from J, with 22 bases in between.